Detailed here is one T cell receptor beta chain. Its target antigen remains unknown. Base-call qualities are not available, and no considerably larger clone is one nucleotide away. The data are from a study of identical twins (TCRdb year 2016). Concerning the study at large: To test whether fetal clonotypes persist, the study used deep sequencing on TCR alpha and beta repertoires from monozygotic twins, unrelated adults of various ages, and cord blood. To rule out contamination, replicate twin experiments were performed at different times with different library preparation protocols. The research as a whole found: Compared with coincidental sharing between unrelated individuals, out-of-frame TCR alpha sequences shared between twins had an excess of sequences with low generation probability. Zero-insertion analyses could be partly confounded by invariant T cells such as MAIT and iNKT, though diverse VJ usage argued against such confounding for most clonotypes. Excess twin sharing in beta out-of-frame sequences was weaker because fewer shared sequences lowered the signal-to-noise ratio. Abundant cord blood beta clonotypes carried fewer insertions; young adult naive repertoires showed a weaker similar trend, while memory repertoires showed none. Conclusions relied on cross-sectional statistical analysis, since the same donors could not be followed over many years. In monozygotic twins, recombination models systematically underestimated out-of-frame TCR alpha sharing, but the models matched the sharing seen between unrelated individuals.

CDR1 SGHVS and CDR2 FQNEAQ are derived from the germline V gene. V was cut back by 0 bases and J by 0 bases, leaving a gap of 12 bases between them. Inclusive of the bounding cysteine and phenylalanine, the CDR3 is 16 residues long. Only the CDR3 portion is preserved as DNA: 48 bases, with reading frame beginning at the first base. Every donor in the study was a healthy Caucasian. Three pairs of female monozygotic twins, all aged about 18 to 30 years, made up the twin cohort. Positive isolation kits from Invitrogen were used to isolate CD4+ and CD8+ T cell populations. The library was obtained by 5' RACE. This sample was sequenced with an Illumina HiSeq 2000. Template switching added a universal primer binding site, and the final cDNA carried a unique molecular identifier that allowed TCR cDNA molecules to be counted accurately. Specific primers in the conserved constant-segment region were used to synthesize first-strand cDNA for TCR alpha and beta chains. To control for contamination, every cDNA library was double barcoded, receiving both a SMART-Mk sample barcode and Illumina barcodes. TruSeq adapter sequences along with Illumina sample barcodes were introduced in two successive PCR steps. TCR alpha and beta cDNA libraries were sequenced on the Illumina HiSeq platform with custom primers. The original methods were these. MiGEC processed the raw reads to extract unique molecular identifiers, while MiXCR was used to determine the CDR3 positions. Recombination models were inferred per individual with the repgenHMM and IGoR tools using an EM algorithm. The analysis of shared clonotypes was done with the tcR package in R, with sharing normalized by the product of cloneset sizes. To study raw recombination free of thymic and clonal selection effects, out-of-frame nonproductive sequences were analyzed. TCRdb trimmed public reads at Q25 via fastp, called clones via MiXCR and kept in-frame beta chains. Rows merge per CDR3 protein into single entries with the most common DNA and genes. It is TCRdb's table, rather than the study itself, that gives the V and J calls and clone size. Across this sample there are some 320,000 distinct CDR3 sequences, with around 12% seen only once. The ten largest clones capture approximately 7.5% of the sample.

The sample was also reused in another study, on yellow fever vaccine responses in identical twins. The second investigation adds: According to the authors, in identical twins the way T cells responded to vaccination appeared partly convergent and partly personalized. In the study, vaccine-responding T cell clones were precisely tracked in identical twins.

This receptor was taken from a woman aged 18-35 years in good health. The V gene is TRBV7-8 and the J gene is TRBJ2-7, with the D gene too uncertain to name. Material: CD8+ T cells sorted from blood. The CDR3 has the sequence CASSLAAPSASYEQYF. DNA sequence: TGTGCCAGCAGCTTAGCAGCGCCCTCGGCCTCCTACGAGCAGTACTTC.